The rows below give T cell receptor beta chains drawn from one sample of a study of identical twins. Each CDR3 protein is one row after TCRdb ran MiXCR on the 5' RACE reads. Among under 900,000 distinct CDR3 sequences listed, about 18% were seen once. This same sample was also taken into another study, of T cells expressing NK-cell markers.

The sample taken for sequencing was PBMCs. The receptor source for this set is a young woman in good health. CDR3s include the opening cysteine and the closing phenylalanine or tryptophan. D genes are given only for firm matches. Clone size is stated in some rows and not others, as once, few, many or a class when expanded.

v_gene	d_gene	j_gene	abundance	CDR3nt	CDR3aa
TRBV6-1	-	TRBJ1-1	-	TGTGCCAGCAGTCAAGTGAGGTTCTCTGAAGCTTTCTTT	CASSQVRFSEAFF
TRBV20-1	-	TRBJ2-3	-	TGCAGTGCAGAGGGCCGTGGGGGCACAGATACGCAGTATTTT	CSAEGRGGTDTQYF
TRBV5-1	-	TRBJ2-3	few	TGCGCCAGCAGCCGGTACGAAGAGAGTACGCAGTATTTT	CASSRYEESTQYF
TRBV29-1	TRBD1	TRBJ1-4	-	TGCAGCGTTAAAATTGACAGGGGTAGTGAAAAACTGTTTTTT	CSVKIDRGSEKLFF
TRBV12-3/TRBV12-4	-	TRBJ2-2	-	TGTGCCAGCAGTTTCGGTCGCAGGGTTGAGGGAACCGGGGAGCTGTTTTTT	CASSFGRRVEGTGELFF
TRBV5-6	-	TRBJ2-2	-	TGTGCCAGCAGCTTGGCGGACGGGACCGGGGAGCTGCTTTTT	CASSLADGTGELLF
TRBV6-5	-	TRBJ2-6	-	TGTGCCAGCAGTTACGGGCGAACTGGGGCCAACGTCCTGACTTTC	CASSYGRTGANVLTF
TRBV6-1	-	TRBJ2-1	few	TGTGCCAGCAGACCCCGGGGCAGAGGAGAGGGCGTTTGGTTCTTC	CASRPRGRGEGVWFF
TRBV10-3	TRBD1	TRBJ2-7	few	TGTGCCATCAGTGCAGTGGACAGGGACCTCTGGGAGCAGTACTTC	CAISAVDRDLWEQYF
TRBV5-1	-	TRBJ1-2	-	TGCGCCAGCAGGGGGGATGGCTACACCTTC	CASRGDGYTF
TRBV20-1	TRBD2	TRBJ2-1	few	TGCAGTGCTAGGGCTAGCGGGGGTCGGCAGTTCTTC	CSARASGGRQFF
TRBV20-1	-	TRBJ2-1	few	TGCAGTGCTAGTACTGTTATGTCCAATGAGCAGTTCTTC	CSASTVMSNEQFF
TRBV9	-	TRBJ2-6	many	TGTGCCAGCAGCGTAGGGAGCTCTGGGGCCAACGTCCTGACTTTC	CASSVGSSGANVLTF
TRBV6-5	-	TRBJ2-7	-	TGTGCCAGCAGTTACTCTCGACACCTCTACGAGCAGTACTTC	CASSYSRHLYEQYF
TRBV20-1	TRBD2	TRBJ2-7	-	TGCAGTGCTATTTTAGCGGGAATTTACGAGCAGTACTTC	CSAILAGIYEQYF
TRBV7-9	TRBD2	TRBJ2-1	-	TGTGCCAGCAGTGATGGACTAGCGGGATCCAATGAGCAGTTCTTC	CASSDGLAGSNEQFF
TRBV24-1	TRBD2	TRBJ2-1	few	TGTGCCACCAGTCCTAGCGGGAGTAAGGTGGGTGAGCAGTTCTTC	CATSPSGSKVGEQFF
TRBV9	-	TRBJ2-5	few	TGTGCCAGCAGCGTTTTAGCAGGGATTGGAGAGACCCAGTACTTC	CASSVLAGIGETQYF
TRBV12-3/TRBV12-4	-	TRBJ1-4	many	TGTGCCAGCAGCCCGGACGTCTTCGGAGAAAAACTGTTTTTT	CASSPDVFGEKLFF
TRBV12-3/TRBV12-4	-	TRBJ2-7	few	TGTGCCAGCAGTTTGGGGGTGGGTCTCTACGAGCAGTACTTC	CASSLGVGLYEQYF
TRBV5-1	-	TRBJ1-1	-	TGCGCCAGCAGCTTGGACGGGAAGGCTGAAGCTTTCTTT	CASSLDGKAEAFF
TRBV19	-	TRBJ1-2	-	TGTGCCAGTACCCCCGGGACTTTAAACCGACCCTATGGCTACACCTTC	CASTPGTLNRPYGYTF